One sample yielded the 18 T cell receptor beta chains listed below, sequenced in a study of pediatric ulcerative colitis. TCRdb's table, derived via immunoSEQ multiplex PCR, lists solely in-frame clones and lacks some. The data hold about 64,000 clones, with roughly nine tenths observed a single time. Sequencing was performed on blood. The receptors here all came from a boy between 10 and 17 years old with severe ulcerative colitis.

The rearrangement uses TRBV25-1 and TRBJ2-3, with D uncertain. V was cut by 3 bases and J by 4 bases, with 14 bases left in between. CDR1 is MGHDK and CDR2 is SYGVNS in the germline V gene. This CDR3 has 15 amino acids. The CDR3 coding sequence is TGTGCCAGCAGTGAGCCCTCTTCCGGGCCAGATACGCAGTATTTT. Protein sequence: CASSEPSSGPDTQYF.

The J gene is TRBJ2-3, the V gene TRBV19; a possible D gene is TRBD2 (6 bases). The V gene lost 1 base and the J gene lost 0 bases, with 8 bases spanning the gap. The CDR3 contains 15 residues. Germline V CDR1 and CDR2: LNHDA, SQIVND (reference sequence). In DNA, the CDR3 is TGTGCCAGTAGTATAGGGCGGGGAAGCACAGATACGCAGTATTTT. It yields the protein CASSIGRGSTDTQYF.

The chain links TRBV5-1 to TRBJ1-1; 12 bases are a match to TRBD1. Germline CDR1 is SGHRS and CDR2 is YFSETQ. V was pared by 3 bases and J by 2 bases, with 23 bases of the junction left unmatched. The length of the CDR3 is 22 residues. The CDR3 bases are TGCGCCAGCAGCTCCGGCCGGCACCAGAGATTAGGGACAGGGGGCATTAACACTGAAGCTTTCTTT. The encoded protein is CASSSGRHQRLGTGGINTEAFF.

This chain uses TRBV18 with TRBJ2-3, with 7 bases aligning to TRBD2. Germline CDR1 and CDR2: KGHSH and LQKENI. CDR3 size: 16 residues. Trimming removed 1 base from V and 4 bases from J; junction bases left unmatched: 8. The CDR3 nucleotides are TGTGCCAGCTCACCACTTTTGCGGGAGATCTCAGATACGCAGTATTTT. Protein: CASSPLLREISDTQYF.

The rearrangement joins TRBV27 to TRBJ1-4; TRBD1 matches 7 bases. CDR3 length equals 19 residues. After removal of 1 base from V and 0 bases from J, the junction contained 11 bases not matched to a gene. Per the germline V gene, CDR1 is MNHEY and CDR2 is SMNVEV (reference sequence). CDR3 region: CASSLFRQGPSSTNEKLFF. The CDR3 DNA reads as TGTGCCAGCAGTTTATTTAGACAGGGCCCATCTTCAACTAATGAAAAACTGTTTTTT.

This chain connects TRBV4-1 to TRBJ1-1; a possible D gene is TRBD1 (5 bases). The germline V and J ends were trimmed by 1 base and 0 bases, with 9 bases remaining between them. The CDR3 is 15 residues long. CDR1 is MGHRA, CDR2 YSYEKL, per germline. The CDR3 sequence: CASSQVRGLNTEAFF. CDR3 sequence (DNA): TGCGCCAGCAGCCAAGTGCGGGGCTTGAACACTGAAGCTTTCTTT.

The chain combines TRBV2 with TRBJ2-7; D is perhaps TRBD2 (5 bases). Germline V gene sequence: CDR1 SNHLY, CDR2 FYNNEI. V was shortened by 8 bases and J by 0 bases, with 20 bases between the two germline ends. The CDR3 is 16 amino acids. The CDR3 reads CASQRARDGVSYEQYF. CDR3 nucleotide sequence: TGTGCCAGCCAGAGAGCACGTGACGGGGTCTCCTACGAGCAGTACTTC.

This chain connects TRBV30 to TRBJ2-2, with 8 bases lining up with TRBD1. Germline CDR1 GTSNPN, CDR2 SVGIG (reference sequence). V shed 4 bases and J 1 base; nucleotides not matched to a gene: 2. The CDR3 is 14 amino acids. The CDR3 sequence is CAWTGTGNTGELFF. The CDR3 nucleotides read TGTGCCTGGACCGGGACAGGGAACACCGGGGAGCTGTTTTTT.

The J gene is TRBJ1-1, the V gene TRBV6-5, with 7 bases aligning to TRBD1. The CDR3 has 16 residues. J was trimmed by 6 bases and V by 0 bases; bases with no gene match: 10. The germline gives CDR1 MNHEY, CDR2 SVGAGI. CDR3: CASSYSTGQVEAEAFF. CDR3 DNA: TGTGCCAGCAGTTACTCAACCGGACAGGTCGAGGCTGAAGCTTTCTTT.

V and J are TRBV12-5 and TRBJ1-2; no definite D call. This CDR3 has 13 residues. Per germline, CDR1 LGHNT and CDR2 FRNRAP. Trimming pared 1 base from V and 0 bases from J, leaving 3 bases between. The CDR3 sequence: CASGLAANYGYTF. The CDR3 bases are TGTGCTAGTGGTTTGGCGGCTAACTATGGCTACACCTTC.

This clone was counted a single time. This sequence joins TRBV18 and TRBJ2-7; 9 bases are shared with TRBD2. The germline V gene has CDR1 KGHSH and CDR2 LQKENI. This CDR3 is built from 16 residues. V lost 4 bases to trimming and J lost 5 bases; unmatched junction nucleotides: 12. Here the CDR3 reads CASSLLDSGSLHEQYF. The DNA of the CDR3 is TGTGCCAGCTCACTCCTCGATAGCGGGAGTCTCCACGAGCAGTACTTC.

The V gene is TRBV5-4, the J gene TRBJ2-1, with TRBD2 matching 8 bases. Germline V gene lookup returns CDR1 SGHNT and CDR2 YYREEE (reference sequence). With 1 base clipped from V and 4 bases from J, the junction kept 1 base outside the gene matches. This CDR3 is built from 14 residues. This CDR3 reads CASSLSSGYNEQFF. CDR3 coding DNA: TGTGCCAGCAGCTTGTCTAGCGGGTACAATGAGCAGTTCTTC.

The rearrangement uses TRBV9 and TRBJ2-1; TRBD1 matches 7 bases. This CDR3 is 14 amino acids long. CDR1 and CDR2 from the germline V gene are SGDLS and YYNGEE. J gave up 8 bases and V 0 bases, and 5 bases lay outside the gene matches. The CDR3 loop reads CASSVGDRVDEQFF. CDR3 DNA sequence: TGTGCCAGCAGCGTAGGAGACAGGGTCGATGAGCAGTTCTTC.

The chain uses TRBV5-6 and TRBJ1-1, with TRBD1 matching over 8 bases. The CDR3 extends over 16 amino acids. V lost 1 base and J lost 2; bases outside the gene matches: 7. From germline, CDR1 is SGHDT and CDR2 YYEEEE. CDR3 region: CASSLSLGQGNTEAFF. CDR3 DNA: TGTGCCAGCAGCTTGAGCCTCGGACAGGGTAACACTGAAGCTTTCTTT.

The genes are TRBV4-2 and TRBJ2-1, with 9 bases aligning to TRBD2. The CDR3 spans 15 residues. Germline assignment: CDR1 LGHNA and CDR2 YNFKEQ. Trimming at V came to 1 base and at J to 9 bases, leaving 7 bases not matched to a gene. The CDR3 nucleotides read TGTGCCAGCAGCCAAGTTGTTAGCGGGAGCGGTGAGCAGTTCTTC. It encodes CASSQVVSGSGEQFF.

The rearrangement uses TRBV6-1 and TRBJ2-1, with D tentatively TRBD2 (6 bases). Trimming removed 0 bases from V and 9 bases from J, with 9 bases in between. Germline values: CDR1 MNHNS, CDR2 SASEGT. This CDR3 region has 13 residues. The CDR3 is CASSEASGFEQFF. In nucleotides, the CDR3 is TGTGCCAGCAGTGAAGCTAGCGGCTTTGAGCAGTTCTTC.

The chain combines TRBV5-1 with TRBJ2-5; D ambiguous. Germline V lookup: CDR1 SGHRS, CDR2 YFSETQ. The CDR3 spans 14 residues. Trimming stripped 0 bases from V and 5 bases from J, with 11 bases between. CDR3 residues: CASSLGHIGETQYF. In DNA, the CDR3 is TGCGCCAGCAGCTTGGGGCACATAGGGGAGACCCAGTACTTC.

The chain employs TRBV5-1 and TRBJ2-1; 12 nucleotides line up with TRBD2. Per the germline V gene, CDR1 is SGHRS and CDR2 is YFSETQ. Losses at the gene ends were 4 bases for V and 0 bases for J; bases not matched to a gene: 11. CDR3 size: 19 residues. The CDR3 protein is CASSTGTSGPQSSYNEQFF. CDR3 nucleotides: TGCGCCAGCAGCACCGGGACTAGCGGGCCCCAGAGCTCCTACAATGAGCAGTTCTTC.